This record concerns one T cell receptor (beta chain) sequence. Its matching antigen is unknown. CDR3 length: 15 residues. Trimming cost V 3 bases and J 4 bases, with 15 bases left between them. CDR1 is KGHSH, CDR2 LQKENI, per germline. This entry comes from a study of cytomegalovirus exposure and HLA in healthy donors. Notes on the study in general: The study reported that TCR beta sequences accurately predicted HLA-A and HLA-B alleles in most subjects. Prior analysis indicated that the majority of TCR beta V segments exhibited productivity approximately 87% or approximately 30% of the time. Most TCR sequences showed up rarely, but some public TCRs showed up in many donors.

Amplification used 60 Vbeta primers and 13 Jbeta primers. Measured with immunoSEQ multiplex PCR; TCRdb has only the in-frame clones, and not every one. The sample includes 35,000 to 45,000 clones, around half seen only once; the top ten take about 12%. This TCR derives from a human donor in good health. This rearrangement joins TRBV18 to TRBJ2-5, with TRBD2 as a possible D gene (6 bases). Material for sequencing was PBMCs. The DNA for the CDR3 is TGTGCCAGCTCACCGAGGAGGGTAAGGGGAGAGACCCAGTACTTC. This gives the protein CASSPRRVRGETQYF.